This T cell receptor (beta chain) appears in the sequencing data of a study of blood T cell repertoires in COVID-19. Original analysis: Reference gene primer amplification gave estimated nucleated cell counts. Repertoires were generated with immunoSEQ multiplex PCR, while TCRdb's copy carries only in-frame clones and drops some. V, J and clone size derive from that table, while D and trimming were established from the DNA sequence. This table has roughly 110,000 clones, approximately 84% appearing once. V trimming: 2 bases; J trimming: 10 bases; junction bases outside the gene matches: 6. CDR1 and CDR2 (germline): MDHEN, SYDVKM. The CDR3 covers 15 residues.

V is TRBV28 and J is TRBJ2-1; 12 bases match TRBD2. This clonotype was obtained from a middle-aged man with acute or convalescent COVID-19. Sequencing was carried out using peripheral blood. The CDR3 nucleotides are TGTGCCAGCAGTTTACTAGCGGGAGGGCCCTGGGAGCAGTTCTTC. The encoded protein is CASSLLAGGPWEQFF.